These 31 T cell receptor beta chains originate from one sample sequenced in a study of regulatory T cells in long-lasting Graves disease. Time point meaning: newly diagnosed GD, antithyroid drugs for less than 3 months. PBMC RNA served as the TCR library source. Sequencing libraries for TCR beta were prepared with iRepertoire HTBI primers and Arm-PCR of CDR3 regions. TCRdb reprocessed the multiplex PCR reads via MiXCR and lists one record per CDR3 protein. Of about 450,000 distinct CDR3 sequences detected, about 14% appear once; the ten largest clones hold approximately 15%. A further study also used this sample, focusing on T cells in Graves' hyperthyroidism and ophthalmopathy.

Sequenced material: peripheral blood mononuclear cells (PBMCs), taken at new diagnosis, from a patient treated with antithyroid drugs. The receptors derive from a woman aged 50 to 65 with Graves disease.

In regard to this clonotype: Possible read error: a much larger clone is one base away. V and J are TRBV5-4 and TRBJ2-2; the D gene is possibly TRBD1 (5 bases). CDR1 and CDR2 from the germline V gene are SGHNT and YYREEE (reference sequence). V dropped 2 bases and J dropped 0 bases, with 8 bases sitting between them. This CDR3 spans 15 amino acids. The CDR3 DNA sequence: TGTGCCAGCAGCTTAGGCAGGGCGAACACCGGGGAGCTGTTTTTT. Translating gives CASSLGRANTGELFF.

This chain links TRBV7-9 with TRBJ2-1; 9 bases are shared with TRBD2. With 4 bases clipped from V and 0 bases from J, the junction kept 4 bases outside the gene matches. The germline gives CDR1 SEHNR, CDR2 FQNEAQ (reference sequence). The CDR3 has 16 residues. This chain's CDR3 is CASSSLAGNSYNEQFF. In nucleotides, the CDR3 is TGTGCCAGCAGCTCCCTAGCGGGAAACTCCTACAATGAGCAGTTCTTC.

The sample holds a few counts of this clonotype. The chain joins TRBV28 to TRBJ1-1; 7 bases map to TRBD1. The V gene's germline CDR1 is MDHEN and CDR2 SYDVKM. This CDR3 region has 15 residues. J was trimmed by 4 bases and V by 1 base; bases with no gene match: 6. Here the CDR3 DNA reads TGTGCCAGCAGTTTATCGGCAGGGGGTCCCACTGAAGCTTTCTTT. The encoded protein is CASSLSAGGPTEAFF.

This clonotype was seen only a few times. The chain couples TRBV5-1 to TRBJ2-2; D uncertain. Germline loops: CDR1 SGHRS, CDR2 YFSETQ. The V end lost 1 base, the J end lost 1 base, and 11 bases lay between the germline ends. The CDR3 has 16 residues. In DNA, the CDR3 is TGCGCCAGCAGCTTGTGGGCCTTAGAGAACACCGGGGAGCTGTTTTTT. Its protein product is CASSLWALENTGELFF. The full variable domain, completed using reference TRBV5-1 and TRBJ2-2, is KAGVTQTPRYLIKTRGQQVTLSCSPISGHRSVSWYQQTPGQGLQFLFEYFSETQRNKGNFPGRFSGRQFSNSRSEMNVSTLELGDSALYLCASSLWALENTGELFFGEGSRLTVL.

This chain links TRBV28 with TRBJ2-5; D perhaps matches TRBD2 (6 bases). The CDR3 spans 15 residues. Trimming cost V 7 bases and J 5 bases, with 20 bases left between them. CDR1 and CDR2 from the germline V gene are MDHEN and SYDVKM. The CDR3 sequence is CASTKGSGAGETQYF. In DNA form, the CDR3 reads TGTGCCAGCACGAAAGGGAGTGGGGCGGGGGAGACCCAGTACTTC.

This clonotype was seen many times. The gene calls are TRBV7-2 and TRBJ2-3, with D uncertain. V was clipped by 5 bases and J by 5 bases, with 20 bases between them. Germline-derived CDR1 and CDR2 are SGHTA and FQGNSA. The CDR3 runs to 16 residues. CDR3 in amino acids: CASSRTLLGSGDTQYF. The DNA of the CDR3 is TGTGCCAGCAGCCGGACCCTTCTGGGTTCGGGAGATACGCAGTATTTT.

This clonotype was observed at least ten times. One junction end does not reproduce the germline sequence, and a read error may be involved. The genes are TRBV5-1 and TRBJ1-1; possible D gene TRBD1, 5 bases. The germline V gene has CDR1 SGHRS and CDR2 YFSETQ. The CDR3 totals 14 residues. In nucleotides, the CDR3 is TGTGCCAGCTCTCCCGGGACCCTGAACACTGAAGCTTTCTTT. It encodes CASSPGTLNTEAFF.

This clonotype was seen many times. The J gene is TRBJ2-7, the V gene TRBV28; D is uncertain. V lost 6 bases to trimming and J lost 0 bases, with 21 bases between them. The germline V gene encodes CDR1 MDHEN and CDR2 SYDVKM. The CDR3 sequence is 17 residues long. The CDR3 sequence is CASRIARKGSSSYEQYF. CDR3 DNA: TGTGCCAGCAGAATCGCCCGGAAGGGCTCCAGCTCCTACGAGCAGTACTTC.

The sample holds many counts of this clonotype. The CDR3: CASSSTGAVEQFF. The CDR3 nucleotides read TGCGCCAGCAGCTCAACGGGGGCGGTTGAGCAGTTCTTC. The chain links TRBV5-1 to TRBJ2-1; D tentatively reads TRBD1 or TRBD2 (6 bases each). Trimming took 3 bases from V and 9 from J, leaving 13 bases between them. Germline CDR1 SGHRS, CDR2 YFSETQ. This CDR3 region has 13 residues.

The V and J genes are TRBV5-1 and TRBJ2-2; 8 nucleotides agree with TRBD2. Per the germline V gene, CDR1 is SGHRS and CDR2 is YFSETQ. The CDR3 sequence is 15 residues long. Unmatched junction bases numbered 7, after V lost 3 bases and J lost 6 bases. The CDR3 nucleotides read TGCGCCAGCAGCTCTGTAGCGGGATCGTCCGGGGAGCTGTTTTTT. This translates into CASSSVAGSSGELFF.

This clonotype was found many times. This rearrangement joins TRBV2 to TRBJ2-7; the match to TRBD1 covers 8 bases. Germline V CDR1 and CDR2: SNHLY, FYNNEI. The CDR3 spans 13 residues. With V trimmed by 5 bases and J by 5 bases, 5 bases remained unmatched. The CDR3 bases are TGTGCCAGCAGTCTGGACAGGGTGCACGAGCAGTACTTC. It encodes CASSLDRVHEQYF.

This clonotype was seen a handful of times. V gene TRBV6-9 combines with J gene TRBJ1-2; no definite D call. CDR1 MNHGY and CDR2 SVAAGI come from the germline V gene. The CDR3 covers 14 residues. V was pared by 3 bases and J by 8 bases, with 16 bases between. For the CDR3, the DNA is TGTGCCAGCAGTTACTACCCTCCTGTACAGGGCTACACCTTC. It codes for CASSYYPPVQGYTF.

This clonotype was detected many times. This chain connects TRBV20-1 to TRBJ2-5; tentative D call: TRBD2 (5 bases). V was trimmed by 3 bases and J by 0 bases, leaving 8 bases between them. Germline CDR1 and CDR2: DFQATT and SNEGSKA (reference sequence). The CDR3 length is 13 residues. The CDR3 DNA follows: TGCAGTGCTAGTAGAGGGTACCAAGAGACCCAGTACTTC. Translated, it gives CSASRGYQETQYF.

Regarding this clonotype: Possible read error: a much larger clone is one base away. The chain joins TRBV2 to TRBJ2-7; D not certain. CDR1 and CDR2 (germline): SNHLY, FYNNEI. The CDR3 runs to 12 residues. The V and J ends lost 3 bases and 3 bases respectively, with 6 bases between them. As DNA, the CDR3 is TGTGCCAGCAGTGATGGGATCTACGAGCAGTACTTC. It encodes CASSDGIYEQYF.

This clonotype has ten or more counts. The rearrangement joins TRBV3-1 to TRBJ2-4; no clear D gene. The V end lost 2 bases, the J end lost 9 bases, and 11 bases lay between the germline ends. In germline, CDR1 is LGHDT, CDR2 YNNKEL (reference sequence). The CDR3 is made up of 13 amino acids. CDR3 in amino acids: CASSQHEETIQYF. CDR3 DNA: TGTGCCAGCAGCCAACACGAGGAGACCATTCAGTACTTC.

This clonotype has ten or more counts. J is TRBJ2-1 and V is TRBV27; 7 nucleotides agree with TRBD2. This CDR3 is built from 15 residues. Germline loops: CDR1 MNHEY, CDR2 SMNVEV (reference sequence). Unmatched junction bases numbered 9, after V lost 7 bases and J lost 3 bases. CDR3 coding DNA: TGTGCCAGCAACCCCGGGACTACCGTCTACAATGAGCAGTTCTTC. Amino acids: CASNPGTTVYNEQFF.

Ten or more counts support this clonotype. This chain joins TRBV28 and TRBJ2-7, with TRBD2 identical over 9 bases. J gave up 1 base and V 7 bases, and 8 bases lay outside the gene matches. The CDR3 sequence is 15 residues long. The V gene's germline CDR1 is MDHEN and CDR2 SYDVKM. The chain's CDR3 is CASTQSGLASYEQYF. The DNA for the CDR3 is TGTGCCAGCACCCAGTCGGGACTAGCTTCCTACGAGCAGTACTTC.

The rearrangement links TRBV29-1 to TRBJ2-5; D is ambiguous. CDR3 length: 10 residues. Germline lookup yields CDR1 SQVTM and CDR2 ANQGSEA. The V end lost 5 bases, the J end lost 2 bases, and 3 bases lay between the germline ends. The CDR3 DNA sequence: TGCAGCGTTTTTCAAGAGACCCAGTACTTC. Its translation: CSVFQETQYF.

In this sample, this clonotype turned up many times. The J gene is TRBJ1-1, the V gene TRBV10-3, with 10 nucleotides matching TRBD1. The V segment lost 2 bases and the J segment 11 bases; nucleotides outside the gene matches: 8. Germline V gene data show CDR1 as ENHRY and CDR2 as SYGVKD. The CDR3 covers 14 residues. The CDR3 reads CAISEDDRGLSAFF. The CDR3 nucleotides are TGTGCCATCAGTGAGGATGACAGGGGGCTTAGTGCTTTCTTT.

The chain has TRBV10-3 and TRBJ2-2, with D possibly being TRBD1 (6 bases). The CDR3 has 14 residues. The germline V and J ends were trimmed by 0 bases and 9 bases, with 11 bases remaining between them. Germline V gene sequence: CDR1 ENHRY, CDR2 SYGVKD. This chain's CDR3 is CAISESGASRELFF. CDR3 DNA: TGTGCCATCAGTGAGTCGGGGGCTTCTCGGGAGCTGTTTTTT.

This clonotype was recorded at least ten times. The chain couples TRBV20-1 to TRBJ2-5, with TRBD2 identical over 8 bases. The CDR3 length is 14 residues. Germline CDR1 is DFQATT and CDR2 is SNEGSKA (reference sequence). The ends lost 6 bases at V and 2 bases at J; junction bases unmatched: 8. In DNA, the CDR3 is TGCAGTGCAACCGGGACTAGTCTACAAGAGACCCAGTACTTC. Translating it yields CSATGTSLQETQYF.

This clonotype was picked up a small number of times. The V gene is TRBV12-3 or TRBV12-4, the J gene TRBJ1-2; 7 bases agree with TRBD1. Unmatched junction bases numbered 11, after V lost 5 bases and J lost 2 bases. The CDR3 contains 16 residues. The CDR3 reads CASSLRTGRTNYGYTF. For the CDR3, the DNA is TGTGCCAGCAGTCTCCGGACAGGACGAACGAACTATGGCTACACCTTC.

This clonotype was detected many times. V gene TRBV18 combines with J gene TRBJ2-1; the D gene is possibly TRBD1 (5 bases). The length of the CDR3 is 16 residues. Germline CDR1 reads KGHSH; CDR2 reads LQKENI. Trimming pared 0 bases from V and 4 bases from J, leaving 13 bases between. The CDR3 DNA follows: TGTGCCAGCTCACCACCGAACCGTCCAGGGTACAATGAGCAGTTCTTC. Protein: CASSPPNRPGYNEQFF.

This clonotype occurred many times. The V call is TRBV11-2, the J call TRBJ2-5, with 10 bases fitting TRBD2. The J segment lost 5 bases and the V segment lost 5 bases, leaving 11 bases of the junction unmatched. Per germline, CDR1 SGHAT and CDR2 FQNNGV. The CDR3 has 16 residues. CDR3 sequence reads: CASSPPASGSGETQYF. The CDR3 nucleotides read TGTGCCAGCAGCCCCCCGGCTAGCGGGAGCGGGGAGACCCAGTACTTC.

Only a few counts were recorded for this clonotype. V usage is TRBV13 and J usage is TRBJ1-4, with TRBD1 matching over 7 bases. The CDR3 covers 15 residues. Germline V gene data show CDR1 as PRHDT and CDR2 as FYEKMQ (reference sequence). Trimming removed 3 bases from V and 7 bases from J; junction bases left unmatched: 8. The DNA of the CDR3 is TGTGCCAGCAGCTTTAGGGGGCAAGAAGGTGAAAAACTGTTTTTT. It yields the protein CASSFRGQEGEKLFF.

This clonotype has more than one count but fewer than ten. The gene calls are TRBV6-9 and TRBJ1-2; a possible D gene is TRBD1 (5 bases). CDR1 is MNHGY, CDR2 SVAAGI, per germline. V dropped 4 bases and J dropped 6 bases, with 12 bases sitting between them. This CDR3 is 13 amino acids long. CDR3 protein: CASSFQGTDGYTF. The CDR3 bases are TGTGCCAGCAGTTTCCAGGGTACCGATGGCTACACCTTC.

This chain connects TRBV29-1 to TRBJ2-5; the D gene is possibly TRBD2 (7 bases). CDR1 and CDR2 (germline): SQVTM, ANQGSEA. With 6 bases removed from V and 2 bases from J, the gap between germline ends came to 16 bases. This CDR3 has 14 residues. CDR3 loop: CSVRGSGGQETQYF. CDR3 bases: TGCAGCGTGAGGGGGTCGGGGGGTCAAGAGACCCAGTACTTC.

This clonotype has just a few counts. V gene TRBV7-9 combines with J gene TRBJ2-3, with TRBD2 matching over 8 bases. The CDR3 runs to 17 residues. J was trimmed by 14 bases and V by 1 base; bases with no gene match: 20. The germline CDR1 and CDR2 sequences are SEHNR and FQNEAQ (reference sequence). In nucleotides, the CDR3 is TGTGCCAGCAGCTTAGGCGGGGGGCGACTAAGGGGTCCGGAGCGGTATTTT. The encoded protein is CASSLGGGRLRGPERYF. The variable domain in full, completed from reference TRBV7-9 and TRBJ2-3, reads DTGVSQNPRHKITKRGQNVTFRCDPISEHNRLYWYRQTLGQGPEFLTYFQNEAQLEKSRLLSDRFSAERPKGSFSTLEIQRTEQGDSAMYLCASSLGGGRLRGPERYFGPGTRLTVL.

A word on this clonotype: One end of the junction is discordant with germline, which a read error may explain. The J gene is TRBJ2-7, the V gene TRBV14, with 10 bases lining up with TRBD2. The CDR3 consists of 15 residues. Germline CDR1 and CDR2: SGHDN and FVKESK. The CDR3 here is CASSQGVAGGYGQYF. The CDR3 nucleotides are TGTGCCAGCAGCCAAGGGGTAGCGGGAGGCTACGGGCAGTACTTC.

This chain uses TRBV11-3 with TRBJ1-6; no clear D gene. The CDR3 loop spans 17 amino acids. CDR1 and CDR2 (germline): SGHNT, YENEEA. V shed 1 base and J shed 0 bases, with 10 bases lying between them. The CDR3 region is CASSLGQTSSYNSPLHF. The DNA for the CDR3 is TGTGCCAGCAGCTTAGGGCAAACGAGCTCCTATAATTCACCCCTCCACTTT.

This clonotype was detected many times. The genes are TRBV7-3 and TRBJ2-1; 9 bases align to TRBD2. The CDR3 covers 15 residues. Germline-derived CDR1 and CDR2 are SGHTA and FQGTGA. Trimming cost V 6 bases and J 4 bases; bases outside gene matches: 7. In DNA, the CDR3 is TGTGCCAGCAGTCCGACTAGCGGAGGGTACAATGAGCAGTTCTTC. Its protein product is CASSPTSGGYNEQFF.